This TCR beta chain was identified during a study of OX40 agonist ivuxolimab in advanced cancers. Study-level background: The study enrolled dose-escalation patients with hepatocellular carcinoma, melanoma, renal cell or head and neck cancer. Participants averaged 60 years of age (range about 23 to 79) and were 82.7% male.

This table comes from immunoSEQ multiplex PCR, and its TCRdb copy is limited to in-frame clones, with some not included. The sample holds 45,000 or so clones, roughly 86% seen once. The study, taken as a whole, reports: Averaged across samples, CD8+ T cells carried more expanded clones than CD4+ did. By week 6 at 0.1 to 3.0 mg/kg, blood CD4+ and CD8+ T cells had expanded clonally.

With respect to this clone: Its antigen is not identified.

V dropped 3 bases and J dropped 5 bases, with 13 bases sitting between them. Germline-derived CDR1 and CDR2 are KGHSH and LQKENI. CDR3 length: 14 amino acids. The receptor was derived from an adult with an advanced solid tumor such as melanoma, head and neck, liver or kidney cancer. Specimen: CD4+ or CD8+ T cells sorted from blood, collected in a trial of the OX40 agonist ivuxolimab. The chain employs TRBV18 and TRBJ2-5; no clear D gene. CDR3 residues: CASSPWTLGETQYF. CDR3 sequence (DNA): TGTGCCAGCTCACCTTGGACCCTTGGCGAGACCCAGTACTTC.